Sequencing of this T cell receptor (beta chain) was carried out in a study of cytomegalovirus exposure and HLA in healthy donors. The study's findings and limits: Researchers catalogued about 150 TCR beta chains as cytomegalovirus-associated. Later on, an analysis showed TCR association rates differing by HLA locus, with DRB1 the most and HLA-C the fewest. A link between a missense DCLRE1C variant and TCR beta V- and J-gene trimming emerged from a later analysis. A later analysis, which compared TCR beta chains of equal frequency, found the HLA-associated ones more clonally expanded.

It was with 60 Vbeta and 13 Jbeta primers that the PCR ran. Measured with immunoSEQ multiplex PCR; TCRdb has only the in-frame clones, and not every one. Its listing shows approximately 140,000 clones. CDR1 and CDR2 (germline): SGHNT, YYREEE (reference sequence). The ends lost 3 bases at V and 4 bases at J; junction bases unmatched: 3. The CDR3 loop spans 14 amino acids. On this clone: As yet, its antigen is unknown.

V and J are TRBV5-4 and TRBJ2-4; TRBD1 matches 8 bases. The receptor's source is a woman between 18 and 30 years old in good health and CMV-seronegative. The sample consisted of PBMCs. The CDR3 spells CASSSGTGKNIQYF. The CDR3 DNA reads TGTGCCAGCAGCTCCGGGACAGGAAAAAACATTCAGTACTTC. Combining the CDR3 with reference TRBV5-4 and TRBJ2-4 gives the whole variable domain ETGVTQSPTHLIKTRGQQVTLRCSSQSGHNTVSWYQQALGQGPQFIFQYYREEENGRGNFPPRFSGLQFPNYSSELNVNALELDDSALYLCASSSGTGKNIQYFGAGTRLSVL.